This T cell receptor beta chain was sequenced in a study of blood T cell repertoires in COVID-19. As for the study in general: The United States, Italy and Spain were the sources of the acute and convalescent COVID-19 samples. T cells, B-cell-depleted T cells, or PBMCs provided the cDNA or gDNA that served as material.

Clones were sequenced by immunoSEQ multiplex PCR, and TCRdb holds only the in-frame ones, with some missing. The data hold under 150,000 clones, with less than 90% observed a single time. The CDR3 length is 15 residues. CDR1 is MNHEY, CDR2 SMNVEV, per germline (reference sequence). V was clipped by 2 bases and J by 5 bases; unmatched bases: 0. The V and J genes are TRBV27 and TRBJ2-3; 14 bases map to TRBD2. This TCR was sampled from an older man with acute or convalescent COVID-19. The sequencing sample was made of peripheral blood. In DNA form, the CDR3 reads TGTGCCAGCAGTTTAGGGACTAGCGGGGGAGATACGCAGTATTTT. Amino acids: CASSLGTSGGDTQYF.